The T cell receptor beta chain under discussion was sequenced for a study of cytomegalovirus exposure and HLA in healthy donors. This CDR3 contains 15 residues. V lost 2 bases to trimming and J lost 4 bases; unmatched junction nucleotides: 2. The V gene's germline CDR1 is LNHDA and CDR2 SQIVND (reference sequence). In the PCR, 60 Vbeta and 13 Jbeta primers were used. Only in-frame clones appear in the TCRdb table, and some are missing; sequencing was by immunoSEQ multiplex PCR. The repertoire holds 300,000 or so clones, just under 85% seen once, with more than 1.5% in the top ten. This receptor was taken from a woman aged 40 to 55 in good health and CMV-seropositive. The chain recombines TRBV19 with TRBJ2-1, with 10 bases aligning to TRBD2. The sequenced sample consisted of PBMCs. CDR3 DNA: TGTGCCAGTAGTATAACTAGCGGGGCATACAATGAGCAGTTCTTC. It codes for CASSITSGAYNEQFF.